What follows are 21 T cell receptor beta chains derived from one specimen sequenced in a study of OX40 agonist ivuxolimab in advanced cancers. Method: immunoSEQ multiplex PCR; TCRdb's copy keeps in-frame clones and lacks some. The repertoire consists of 65,000 to 80,000 clones, with 85% to 90% occurring once and the leading ten covering 10% to 15%. Sequences were derived from CD4+ or CD8+ T cells sorted from blood, sampled in a trial of the OX40 agonist ivuxolimab. The receptors stem from an adult with an advanced solid tumor such as melanoma, head and neck, liver or kidney cancer.

The chain carries TRBV30 and TRBJ2-5, with 8 positions matching TRBD1. The J call may be in error: the DNA end matches TRBJ2-7 better. This CDR3 is 13 amino acids long. Germline CDR1 and CDR2: GTSNPN and SVGIG (reference sequence). The CDR3 here is CAWSPNDRGEQYF. The CDR3, as DNA: TGTGCCTGGAGTCCAAACGACAGGGGCGAGCAGTACTTC.

The chain employs TRBV29-1 and TRBJ2-1, with a weak D call TRBD2 (5 bases). Germline values: CDR1 SQVTM, CDR2 ANQGSEA. The V gene lost 5 bases and the J gene lost 9 bases, with 11 bases spanning the gap. This CDR3 comprises 11 residues. DNA of the CDR3: TGCAGCGTTAAAATAGCGATTGAGCAGTTCTTC. It yields the protein CSVKIAIEQFF.

A single count supports this clone. The chain combines TRBV9 with TRBJ1-5; maybe TRBD1 (5 bases). CDR1 is SGDLS and CDR2 is YYNGEE in the germline V gene. V was cut by 4 bases and J by 5 bases, with 16 bases left in between. CDR3 length equals 15 residues. In DNA, the CDR3 is TGTGCCAGCAGCACCGGGGGGGGGATGGATCAGCCCCAGCATTTT. Its translation: CASSTGGGMDQPQHF.

This chain joins TRBV11-1 and TRBJ1-2, with D possibly matching TRBD1 (5 bases). The germline V gene has CDR1 SGHAT and CDR2 FQDESV (reference sequence). Trimming pared 2 bases from V and 4 bases from J, leaving 8 bases between. The CDR3 has 13 residues. CDR3 protein: CASSLRDGYGYTF. CDR3 in DNA: TGTGCCAGCAGCTTACGGGACGGCTATGGCTACACCTTC.

The chain carries TRBV27 and TRBJ1-5; perhaps TRBD1 as D (5 bases). Germline V CDR1 and CDR2: MNHEY, SMNVEV (reference sequence). The CDR3 contains 17 residues. V was trimmed by 2 bases and J by 0 bases, leaving 14 bases between them. Written as DNA, the CDR3 is TGTGCCAGCAGTTTAAAGGCCGGGGCGTATAGCAATCAGCCCCAGCATTTT. It yields the protein CASSLKAGAYSNQPQHF.

The chain recombines TRBV7-6 with TRBJ2-4; maybe TRBD1 (6 bases). CDR3 size: 11 residues. V lost 4 bases and J 10 bases, leaving 8 bases between the germline ends. Germline V gene lookup returns CDR1 SGHVS and CDR2 FNYEAQ. CDR3 coding DNA: TGTGCCAGCAGCTCAGGGGTAATTCAGTACTTC. This sequence encodes CASSSGVIQYF.

The V and J genes are TRBV7-9 and TRBJ2-7, with 8 positions matching TRBD1. CDR1 is SEHNR, CDR2 FQNEAQ, per germline (reference sequence). The CDR3 sequence is 15 residues long. Trimming took 3 bases from V and 0 from J; bases not matched to a gene: 4. The CDR3 loop is CASSLGQDPSYEQYF. The CDR3 nucleotides are TGTGCCAGCAGCTTGGGACAGGACCCCTCCTACGAGCAGTACTTC.

This clone was seen just once. The CDR3 DNA reads as TGTGCCAGCAGGACCGGAGCTTTTTATGGCTACACCTTC. Protein: CASRTGAFYGYTF. The chain has TRBV28 and TRBJ1-2; unclear D gene. CDR1 and CDR2 (germline): MDHEN, SYDVKM. Trimming took off 6 bases at V and 5 bases at J, with 13 bases between the two ends. There are 13 residues in the CDR3.

The V call is TRBV19, the J call TRBJ2-7, with D perhaps assigned TRBD1 or TRBD2 (6 bases each). V dropped 7 bases and J dropped 6 bases, with 13 bases sitting between them. The CDR3 loop spans 12 amino acids. Germline assignment: CDR1 LNHDA and CDR2 SQIVND (reference sequence). The CDR3 bases are TGTGCCAGTATCGGCAGGGGAGGCGAGCAGTACTTC. Its translation is CASIGRGGEQYF.

J is TRBJ1-1 and V is TRBV7-8; tentatively, D is TRBD1 (6 bases). The germline gives CDR1 SGHVS, CDR2 FQNEAQ. CDR3 size: 14 residues. V was clipped by 2 bases and J by 1 base, with 8 bases between them. The DNA of the CDR3 is TGTGCCAGCAGCTTAATACAGGGGAACACTGAAGCTTTCTTT. It specifies CASSLIQGNTEAFF.

This clone was observed a few times. The chain recombines TRBV30 with TRBJ1-2, with D hard to call. This CDR3 spans 12 amino acids. The germline V gene has CDR1 GTSNPN and CDR2 SVGIG (reference sequence). Trimming left V 0 bases short and J 0 bases short, with 2 bases between. The CDR3 nucleotides read TGTGCCTGGAGTGTATCTAACTATGGCTACACCTTC. This gives the protein CAWSVSNYGYTF. Looking up the rest from reference TRBV30 and TRBJ1-2 gives the full variable domain: SQTIHQWPATLVQPVGSPLSLECTVEGTSNPNLYWYRQAAGRGLQLLFYSVGIGQISSEVPQNLSASRPQDRQFILSSKKLLLSDSGFYLCAWSVSNYGYTFGSGTRLTVV.

The chain has TRBV10-2 and TRBJ1-1; D remains ambiguous. This CDR3 comprises 14 residues. Per germline, CDR1 WSHSY and CDR2 SAAADI. With 2 bases removed from V and 1 base from J, the gap between germline ends came to 8 bases. CDR3: CASSEGVRNTEAFF. For the CDR3, the DNA is TGCGCCAGCAGTGAGGGCGTGAGGAACACTGAAGCTTTCTTT.

This chain connects TRBV7-3 to TRBJ2-3; D gene ambiguous. The CDR3 loop spans 14 amino acids. Looked up from germline, CDR1 is SGHTA and CDR2 is FQGTGA. V was trimmed by 3 bases and J by 1 base, leaving 8 bases between them. CDR3 sequence reads: CASSFGLGTDTQYF. The CDR3, as DNA: TGTGCCAGCAGCTTCGGGCTGGGCACAGATACGCAGTATTTT.

The chain uses TRBV6-1 and TRBJ1-4, with a tentative D call TRBD1 (6 bases). This CDR3 is 14 amino acids long. V was cut by 6 bases and J by 5 bases, with 13 bases left in between. Per germline, CDR1 MNHNS and CDR2 SASEGT. The CDR3, as DNA: TGTGCCAGCAGCGACTGGCAGGGGAATGAAAAACTGTTTTTT. Translating gives CASSDWQGNEKLFF.

V is TRBV28 and J is TRBJ1-5, with 7 bases aligning to TRBD1. The CDR3 is 15 residues long. Unmatched junction bases numbered 4, after V lost 4 bases and J lost 1 base. Germline loops: CDR1 MDHEN, CDR2 SYDVKM. CDR3 DNA: TGTGCCAGCAGTTCATACAGGGGAAGCAATCAGCCCCAGCATTTT. Amino acids: CASSSYRGSNQPQHF.

This clone was detected only a few times. J is TRBJ1-2 and V is TRBV6-5; TRBD1 aligns across 9 bases. J lost 7 bases, V lost 8 bases, and 11 bases had no gene match. The CDR3 is 14 residues long. CDR1 MNHEY and CDR2 SVGAGI come from the germline V gene. CDR3: CASRLGQGVAGYTF. DNA for the CDR3: TGTGCCAGCCGCCTGGGACAGGGAGTAGCTGGCTACACCTTC.

The gene calls are TRBV6-6 and TRBJ2-5; possible D gene TRBD1, 6 bases. Per germline, CDR1 MNHNY and CDR2 SVGAGI (reference sequence). Trimming pared 7 bases from V and 2 bases from J, leaving 14 bases between. This CDR3 is built from 14 residues. The CDR3 DNA reads as TGTGCCAGCAACCCAGGGGAATCGCAAGAGACCCAGTACTTC. Translating it yields CASNPGESQETQYF.

The rearrangement joins TRBV2 to TRBJ1-3, with unresolved D. V was clipped by 6 bases and J by 6 bases, with 3 bases between them. CDR1 and CDR2 (germline): SNHLY, FYNNEI. This CDR3 is built from 10 residues. Here the CDR3 DNA reads TGTGCCAGCAGAGTAAACACCATATATTTT. The encoded protein is CASRVNTIYF.

V usage is TRBV28 and J usage is TRBJ2-2; D is undetermined. The germline CDR1 and CDR2 sequences are MDHEN and SYDVKM. The CDR3 covers 12 residues. Trimming cost V 6 bases and J 6 bases, with 8 bases left between them. This chain's CDR3 is CASRHQSGELFF. For the CDR3, the DNA is TGTGCCAGCAGGCATCAGTCCGGGGAGCTGTTTTTT.

This sequence joins TRBV7-9 and TRBJ2-7; TRBD1 matches at 9 bases. The CDR3 length is 15 residues. Germline CDR1 SEHNR, CDR2 FQNEAQ (reference sequence). The ends lost 1 base at V and 2 bases at J; junction bases unmatched: 3. The CDR3, as DNA: TGTGCCAGCAGCTTAGTTGGGACAGGGACCTACGAGCAGTACTTC. As protein: CASSLVGTGTYEQYF. Full variable domain (outside the CDR3, taken from reference TRBV7-9 and TRBJ2-7): DTGVSQNPRHKITKRGQNVTFRCDPISEHNRLYWYRQTLGQGPEFLTYFQNEAQLEKSRLLSDRFSAERPKGSFSTLEIQRTEQGDSAMYLCASSLVGTGTYEQYFGPGTRLTVT.

The chain has TRBV11-2 and TRBJ2-6; 8 bases match TRBD1. The CDR3 contains 18 residues. Germline V CDR1 and CDR2: SGHAT, FQNNGV. V lost 6 bases and J lost 0; bases outside the gene matches: 10. The CDR3 sequence: CASSYSGGAYSGANVLTF. As DNA, the CDR3 is TGTGCCAGCAGTTACTCAGGGGGCGCTTACTCTGGGGCCAACGTCCTGACTTTC.